This entry concerns a single T cell receptor (beta chain). The sample holds a few counts of this clonotype. What this receptor recognizes is not known. It has no much larger one-base neighbor in the sample; base qualities were not kept. The data were obtained in a study of T-cell memory formation after mild COVID-19 (dated by TCRdb to about 2021). As for the study more broadly: TCR sequence clusters from the two donors were largely donor specific. T-cell clones expanding and contracting after mild COVID-19 in a couple of donors were tracked by longitudinal TCRalpha and TCRbeta repertoire sequencing. The cohort comprised two young, previously healthy adult volunteers, one female and one male.

Ficoll-Paque density gradient centrifugation was the method used to isolate PBMCs. Unmatched junction bases come to 6, with V trimmed by 0 bases and J by 1 base. Its CDR3 holds 17 amino acids, cysteine through phenylalanine. Just CDR3 DNA is preserved here, 51 bases in frame from base 1. According to the germline V gene, CDR1 reads LGHNA and CDR2 reads YSLEER. Broad study findings and their caveats: Clones that contracted from day 15 to 85 showed balanced CD4/CD8 phenotypes, whereas a second wave of clones that expanded from day 15 to 37 leaned towards CD4+. Contracting CD4+ clones turned up mainly in the CM and EM memory subsets, whereas EMRA was where CD8+ clones were enriched. SARS-CoV-2 specificity of the second-wave clones peaking on day 37 was not confirmed. The study included only a couple of mild cases, and larger cohorts that include severe cases with pre-infection samples were judged to be necessary. Some responding clones were found in pre-infection memory, which suggests that pre-existing cross-reactive memory T cells took part in the SARS-CoV-2 response.

Sequencing was performed on an Illumina NovaSeq 6000. cDNA libraries for TCRalpha and TCRbeta were prepared by 5'RACE using constant-segment primers, with sample barcodes and unique molecular identifiers added. Trizol reagent was used to extract RNA from every sample. Amplification of the libraries took two PCR steps, and the second step added a second sample barcode plus Illumina TruSeq adapters. The libraries were sequenced on an Illumina NovaSeq using 2 x 150 bp paired-end reads. The published analysis was carried out like this. Demultiplexing of reads and collapsing into UMI-guided consensus sequences were performed with migec v1.2.7. Using mixcr v2.1.11, UMI consensuses were aligned to TRA and TRB V and J templates and then assembled into clonotypes. A clonotype was counted as expanded or contracted only when both edgeR and NoisET called the clonotype significant, with the noise models trained on biological replicates. edgeR calls used a false discovery rate-adjusted p below 0.01 and a log2 fold-change threshold of 1. As an exploratory analysis of dynamics, max-normalized trajectories of the 1000 most abundant clonotypes were examined by PCA with hierarchical clustering. Separately sequenced CD4+ and CD8+ repertoires were used to assign the CD4 or CD8 phenotype of responding clones. TCRdb passed the public sequencing reads through fastp at Q25 and MiXCR, retaining productive beta sequences. Every entry covers one CDR3 protein and lists the most common genes and DNA from its rows. The V and J calls shown here were made by TCRdb, not taken from the authors' results. The table for this sample lists about 180,000 distinct CDR3 sequences; roughly 20% of them were counted only once. Roughly 3.9% of the sample comes from the top ten.

The clonotype comes from a man younger than 35 who had mild COVID-19 (a few samples of this study predate the infection). The sample titles of this study are shuffled in the database, so cell type and time point are left out; the donor was told from shared clones. Recombination joined TRBV4-3 with TRBJ2-5, and 9 junctional nucleotides match TRBD2. Sequenced sample: PBMCs or a T cell subset sorted from them (not recorded which). The CDR3 is CASSQEAASGAQETQYF. The nucleotides are TGCGCCAGCAGCCAAGAGGCAGCTAGCGGGGCCCAAGAGACCCAGTACTTC.